A single sample is the source of the 14 T cell receptor beta chains below, sequenced in a study of cytomegalovirus exposure and HLA in healthy donors. Use of 60 Vbeta and 13 Jbeta primers characterized the PCR. Assay used: immunoSEQ multiplex PCR; TCRdb lists only in-frame clones, some missing. The sample contains over 100,000 clones, 83% of which appear only once. The sequencing sample was made of PBMCs. The receptors come from a man aged 35 to 55 in good health and CMV-seronegative.

This clone was detected only once. The V call is TRBV30, the J call TRBJ1-2; 9 bases agree with TRBD1. Germline V gives CDR1 GTSNPN, CDR2 SVGIG (reference sequence). The CDR3 sequence is 14 residues long. The trim removed 4 bases at V and 8 bases at J, leaving 11 bases unmatched. The CDR3 is CAWTARGTGYGYTF. The CDR3 nucleotides read TGTGCCTGGACTGCGAGAGGGACAGGGTACGGCTACACCTTC.

This chain connects TRBV4-2 to TRBJ2-7; possible D gene TRBD1, 6 bases. CDR3 length: 17 residues. Trimming shortened V by 4 bases and J by 0 bases, and 19 bases separated the two germline ends. The germline V gene has CDR1 LGHNA and CDR2 YNFKEQ. The CDR3: CASSRETAGQNSYEQYF. The CDR3 nucleotides read TGTGCCAGCAGCCGAGAGACGGCCGGACAGAACTCCTACGAGCAGTACTTC.

V and J are TRBV9 and TRBJ2-3; 7 positions match TRBD1. Germline lookup yields CDR1 SGDLS and CDR2 YYNGEE. CDR3 size: 16 residues. Germline trimming cut 3 bases from V and 5 bases from J; bases unmatched to any gene: 12. The CDR3 coding sequence is TGTGCCAGCAGCGGACTCGGGACAGCCCAGGGAGATACGCAGTATTTT. Protein product: CASSGLGTAQGDTQYF. Variable domain in full (rest from reference TRBV9 and TRBJ2-3): DSGVTQTPKHLITATGQRVTLRCSPRSGDLSVYWYQQSLDQGLQFLIQYYNGEERAKGNILERFSAQQFPDLHSELNLSSLELGDSALYFCASSGLGTAQGDTQYFGPGTRLTVL.

V gene TRBV9 combines with J gene TRBJ1-2; D remains ambiguous. Trimming took 4 bases from V and 6 from J, leaving 16 bases between them. Germline loops: CDR1 SGDLS, CDR2 YYNGEE. The CDR3 length is 14 residues. The CDR3 spells CASSPRQTRNGYTF. Here the CDR3 DNA reads TGTGCCAGCAGCCCGCGTCAGACACGGAATGGCTACACCTTC.

The genes are TRBV28 and TRBJ1-5, with TRBD1 matching 7 bases. In germline, CDR1 is MDHEN, CDR2 SYDVKM. V gave up 8 bases and J gave up 5 bases; unmatched junction bases: 9. CDR3 length: 14 amino acids. CDR3 nucleotide sequence: TGTGCCAGCGGCCGGGACAGCGCTTATCAGCCCCAGCATTTT. Protein: CASGRDSAYQPQHF.

The CDR3 DNA sequence: TGTGCCAGCACCCGGGAGAGCTACTACAATGAGCAGTTCTTC. Protein sequence: CASTRESYYNEQFF. The chain employs TRBV7-2 and TRBJ2-1; D might be TRBD2 (6 bases). This CDR3 region has 14 residues. Germline lookup yields CDR1 SGHTA and CDR2 FQGNSA. V lost 7 bases to trimming and J lost 3 bases, with 13 bases between them.

This rearrangement joins TRBV7-3 to TRBJ2-1; D gene ambiguous. Trimming stripped 2 bases from V and 9 bases from J, with 14 bases between. Germline CDR1 reads SGHTA; CDR2 reads FQGTGA. This CDR3 region has 14 residues. Written as DNA, the CDR3 is TGTGCCAGCAGCTTACAGGCCCAGCTGGCTGAGCAGTTCTTC. Its translation: CASSLQAQLAEQFF.

The CDR3 nucleotides read TGTGCCAGCAGCTTGACAGGGCTGGCTGAAGCTTTCTTT. This translates into CASSLTGLAEAFF. This chain links TRBV5-8 with TRBJ1-1, with D maybe TRBD1 (6 bases). The germline V gene encodes CDR1 SGHTS and CDR2 YDEGEE. The CDR3 is 13 residues long. Between the trimmed V and J ends, which lost 1 base and 6 bases, there was a span of 10 bases.

The rearrangement joins TRBV7-9 to TRBJ2-7, with D possibly matching TRBD2 (5 bases). CDR1 and CDR2 from the germline V gene are SEHNR and FQNEAQ (reference sequence). Trimming took off 5 bases at V and 6 bases at J, with 14 bases between the two ends. The CDR3 covers 13 residues. In DNA, the CDR3 is TGTGCCAGCAGCCCCGCGGCCACTAGCGAGCAGTACTTC. It translates to CASSPAATSEQYF.

The table lists this clone with a count of one. The chain joins TRBV5-1 to TRBJ1-1; 7 positions agree with TRBD1. The V and J ends lost 0 bases and 3 bases, in that order; junction bases with no gene match: 5. Germline V lookup: CDR1 SGHRS, CDR2 YFSETQ. The CDR3 has 15 amino acids. The CDR3 DNA follows: TGCGCCAGCAGCTTGGGGGTTGGGACAGACACTGAAGCTTTCTTT. Residues: CASSLGVGTDTEAFF.

This clone occurred a few times. This rearrangement joins TRBV11-1 to TRBJ1-1, with 7 bases matching TRBD1. CDR3 length equals 14 residues. Germline V gene sequence: CDR1 SGHAT, CDR2 FQDESV (reference sequence). Trimming took 5 bases from V and 4 from J; bases not matched to a gene: 7. In DNA, the CDR3 is TGTGCCAGCAGCCTCGAAGAGGGGGCCACTGAAGCTTTCTTT. Its translation is CASSLEEGATEAFF.

This chain joins TRBV7-8 and TRBJ1-2; 7 nucleotides agree with TRBD1. Unmatched junction bases numbered 5, after V lost 0 bases and J lost 4 bases. CDR3 length: 15 residues. CDR1 and CDR2 (germline): SGHVS, FQNEAQ. CDR3 sequence (DNA): TGTGCCAGCAGCTTAGCCTGGGACAGCACCTATGGCTACACCTTC. Protein product: CASSLAWDSTYGYTF.

The rearrangement joins TRBV19 to TRBJ1-6, with D hard to call. This CDR3 is 14 amino acids long. Trimming removed 7 bases from V and 0 bases from J, with 7 bases in between. Looked up from germline, CDR1 is LNHDA and CDR2 is SQIVND (reference sequence). The CDR3 loop is CASNPGSYNSPLHF. As DNA, the CDR3 is TGTGCCAGTAATCCCGGCTCCTATAATTCACCCCTCCACTTT.

This sequence joins TRBV19 and TRBJ1-1, with D possibly TRBD1 on 6 matching bases. CDR3 length: 12 amino acids. Germline CDR1 reads LNHDA; CDR2 reads SQIVND (reference sequence). Trimming took off 10 bases at V and 3 bases at J, with 12 bases between the two ends. In DNA form, the CDR3 reads TGTGCCACCCAAGCAGGGGACACTGAAGCTTTCTTT. It translates to CATQAGDTEAFF.